A selection of T cell receptor beta chains follows, all from one sample in a study of control samples from healthy donors and cancer patients. TCRdb's table, derived via immunoSEQ multiplex PCR, lists solely in-frame clones and lacks some. The table includes roughly 100,000 clones, 83% detected once. Input material: blood. The source of these receptors is a woman aged 45-59 years in good health. CDR3s include the opening cysteine and the closing phenylalanine or tryptophan. A D gene is named only where the DNA matches it firmly. The listing skips clone size in some rows; elsewhere it reads once, few, many or a size class.

-	-	TRBJ2-4	TRBV9	CASSADGRGKNIQYF	TGTGCCAGCAGCGCGGACGGAAGGGGCAAAAACATTCAGTACTTC
-	-	TRBJ1-1	TRBV6-5	CASRVAGPFEAFF	TGTGCCAGCAGGGTCGCGGGACCTTTTGAAGCTTTCTTT
-	-	TRBJ2-1	TRBV5-1	CASSLATYNEQFF	TGCGCCAGCAGCTTGGCTACGTACAATGAGCAGTTCTTC
-	-	TRBJ2-5	TRBV24-1	CATDSGTVGEETQYF	TGTGCCACCGACTCCGGGACTGTCGGTGAAGAGACCCAGTACTTC
-	TRBD2	TRBJ2-1	TRBV24-1	CATSDPGGGPGEQFF	TGTGCCACCAGTGATCCGGGCGGGGGGCCCGGTGAGCAGTTCTTC
-	TRBD2	TRBJ2-1	TRBV18	CASSPSFTGRVNYNEQFF	TGTGCCAGCTCACCGTCTTTTACCGGGAGGGTAAACTACAATGAGCAGTTCTTC
-	-	TRBJ2-2	TRBV27	CASSLGNLPGELFF	TGTGCCAGCAGTTTGGGTAACCTCCCCGGGGAGCTGTTTTTT
-	-	TRBJ1-5	TRBV7-5	CARSLTTGKSNQPQHF	TGTGCCAGAAGCTTGACGACAGGGAAGAGCAATCAGCCCCAGCATTTT
-	TRBD1	TRBJ2-4	TRBV9	CASSVGGTENIQYF	TGTGCCAGCAGCGTAGGGGGGACAGAAAACATTCAGTACTTC
-	-	TRBJ1-6	TRBV28	CAANTGVSRSPLHF	TGTGCCGCCAATACGGGGGTATCTCGGTCACCCCTCCACTTT
-	TRBD2	TRBJ2-5	TRBV27	CASSFSFRLARQETQYF	TGTGCCAGCAGTTTCTCCTTCAGACTAGCGCGTCAAGAGACCCAGTACTTC
-	-	TRBJ1-5	TRBV27	CASSFGESNQPQHF	TGTGCCAGCAGTTTCGGGGAGAGCAATCAGCCCCAGCATTTT
once	-	TRBJ2-4	TRBV2	CASSENRVRFLAKNIQYF	TGTGCCAGCAGTGAGAACAGGGTTCGATTTTTGGCCAAAAACATTCAGTACTTC
-	TRBD1	TRBJ2-4	TRBV4-3	CASSQAGTGGVNIQYF	TGCGCCAGCAGCCAAGCAGGTACAGGGGGAGTGAACATTCAGTACTTC
medium-sized	-	TRBJ1-5	TRBV23-1	CASSQRTGNQPQHF	TGCGCCAGCAGCCAACGGACAGGCAATCAGCCCCAGCATTTT
-	-	TRBJ2-7	TRBV5-4	CASSLGGRNYEQYF	TGTGCCAGCAGCTTGGGGGGCAGAAACTACGAGCAGTACTTC
few	TRBD1	TRBJ2-6	TRBV7-8	CASSPAGTAGSLTF	TGTGCCAGCAGCCCAGCAGGGACAGCTGGTTCCCTGACTTTC
-	-	TRBJ2-1	TRBV7-2	CASSTLGSRGEQFF	TGTGCCAGCAGCACACTCGGGAGTCGGGGTGAGCAGTTCTTC
-	TRBD2	TRBJ2-2	TRBV6-2/TRBV6-3	CASSSPGGAHTGELFF	TGTGCCAGCAGTTCGCCGGGGGGGGCTCACACCGGGGAGCTGTTTTTT
-	-	TRBJ2-5	TRBV4-1	CASSQDYSGLEETQYF	TGCGCCAGCAGCCAAGATTATAGCGGCTTAGAAGAGACCCAGTACTTC
-	-	TRBJ1-1	TRBV7-2	CASSIKVGGGSTEAFF	TGTGCCAGCAGCATAAAAGTCGGGGGTGGGAGCACTGAAGCTTTCTTT
few	TRBD1	TRBJ1-3	TRBV13	CASSSNNWDRGPTGNTIYF	TGTGCCAGCAGCTCTAATAACTGGGACAGGGGCCCCACTGGAAACACCATATATTTT
-	-	TRBJ2-5	TRBV7-6	CASSFHQRERQETQYF	TGTGCCAGCAGCTTTCATCAGAGGGAAAGACAAGAGACCCAGTACTTC
-	TRBD1	TRBJ1-5	TRBV6-5	CASSQTGGSNQPQHF	TGTGCCAGCAGTCAAACAGGGGGTAGCAATCAGCCCCAGCATTTT
-	-	TRBJ1-5	TRBV7-2	CASSLTSGSGQPQHF	TGTGCCAGCAGCCTCACATCAGGGAGTGGTCAGCCCCAGCATTTT
-	-	TRBJ1-2	TRBV4-3	CASSQDSATAGYGYTF	TGCGCCAGCAGCCAAGATTCGGCAACTGCTGGCTATGGCTACACCTTC
-	TRBD1	TRBJ2-2	TRBV24-1	CATSDGTENTGELFF	TGTGCCACCAGTGACGGGACAGAAAACACCGGGGAGCTGTTTTTT
-	TRBD1	TRBJ1-2	TRBV7-2	CASSLGGRGPLDYGYTF	TGTGCCAGCAGCTTAGGAGGCAGGGGGCCCCTCGACTATGGCTACACCTTC
few	TRBD2	TRBJ2-7	TRBV5-1	CASSFFGTSGRAQYEQYF	TGCGCCAGCAGCTTTTTTGGGACTAGCGGGAGGGCTCAATACGAGCAGTACTTC
-	-	TRBJ1-6	TRBV5-1	CASSLGADNSPLHF	TGCGCCAGCAGCTTGGGGGCCGACAATTCACCCCTCCACTTT
-	-	TRBJ1-2	TRBV5-5	CASSLPDSYGYTF	TGTGCCAGCAGCTTGCCGGACAGCTATGGCTACACCTTC
-	TRBD2	TRBJ2-3	TRBV14	CASSPRLAAFTDTQYF	TGTGCCAGCAGCCCAAGGCTAGCGGCTTTCACAGATACGCAGTATTTT